The 13 T cell receptor beta chains in this list originate from one sample, sequenced in a study of blood T cell repertoires in COVID-19. The repertoire was sequenced with immunoSEQ multiplex PCR; TCRdb's copy has only in-frame clones and lacks some. The sample carries under 200,000 clones, more than 85% recorded once. Input material: peripheral blood. The receptors shown here come from a man in his forties or fifties with acute or convalescent COVID-19.

The chain recombines TRBV10-3 with TRBJ2-4; D not resolved. Germline V gives CDR1 ENHRY, CDR2 SYGVKD. The CDR3 is 17 amino acids. V was clipped by 4 bases and J by 0 bases, with 16 bases between them. CDR3 bases: TGTGCCATCAGTGCTACAGATCTGGGTGTAGCCAAAAACATTCAGTACTTC. The encoded protein is CAISATDLGVAKNIQYF.

This clone was seen only a few times. This chain links TRBV6-5 with TRBJ2-1; no firm D call. The V and J ends lost 5 bases and 9 bases respectively, with 17 bases between them. Per the germline V gene, CDR1 is MNHEY and CDR2 is SVGAGI. The CDR3 totals 14 residues. The CDR3 nucleotides are TGTGCCAGCAGTCCCACTGCCGCGCTCGGTGAGCAGTTCTTC. It encodes CASSPTAALGEQFF.

The chain joins TRBV3-1 (or the pseudogene TRBV3-2) to TRBJ2-7; D unresolved. CDR1 and CDR2 (germline): LGHDT, YNNKEL (reference sequence). The CDR3 has 15 amino acids. The V and J ends lost 1 base and 0 bases respectively, with 10 bases between them. Here the CDR3 DNA reads TGTGCCAGCAGCCAAGTGCTAAAGAGCTCCTACGAGCAGTACTTC. Its translation: CASSQVLKSSYEQYF.

The chain couples TRBV10-1 to TRBJ2-1; D might be TRBD1 (6 bases). The CDR3 has 15 residues. The V gene lost 5 bases and the J gene lost 3 bases, with 14 bases spanning the gap. CDR1 is WNHNN, CDR2 SYGVQD, per germline (reference sequence). CDR3 in DNA: TGCGCCAGCAGTCCCGGGACAACCATCTACAATGAGCAGTTCTTC. Protein: CASSPGTTIYNEQFF.

The chain recombines TRBV19 with TRBJ1-2; TRBD1 matches 7 bases. V gave up 1 base and J gave up 7 bases; unmatched junction bases: 6. Per the germline V gene, CDR1 is LNHDA and CDR2 is SQIVND (reference sequence). The CDR3 consists of 14 residues. The DNA for the CDR3 is TGTGCCAGTAGTATAGCGAGACAGGGCGTTGGCTACACCTTC. It is translated as CASSIARQGVGYTF.

The V and J genes are TRBV3-1 (or the pseudogene TRBV3-2) and TRBJ1-2; D is undetermined. The length of the CDR3 is 15 residues. Germline V gene sequence: CDR1 LGHDT, CDR2 YNNKEL (reference sequence). Trimming pared 1 base from V and 0 bases from J, leaving 9 bases between. CDR3 region: CASSQGPSANYGYTF. CDR3 in DNA: TGTGCCAGCAGCCAAGGCCCCTCAGCTAACTATGGCTACACCTTC.

This clone was seen once. The chain is built from TRBV7-6 and TRBJ1-4; 9 bases line up with TRBD1. Germline-derived CDR1 and CDR2 are SGHVS and FNYEAQ. This CDR3 contains 16 residues. The ends lost 3 bases at V and 6 bases at J; junction bases unmatched: 8. CDR3 sequence reads: CASSLGQGRVDEKLFF. The CDR3 nucleotides read TGTGCCAGCAGCTTGGGACAGGGTCGGGTCGATGAAAAACTGTTTTTT.

The V call is TRBV6-2 or TRBV6-3, the J call TRBJ1-5, with 7 bases matching TRBD1. The junction had 15 bases not matched to a gene; V was cut back by 3 bases and J by 4 bases. Germline assignment: CDR1 MNHEY and CDR2 SVGEGT. CDR3 size: 18 residues. The CDR3 bases are TGTGCCAGCAGTTATACGGCGTTTAGGGGGCCCGGGAATCAGCCCCAGCATTTT. Translated: CASSYTAFRGPGNQPQHF.

V and J are TRBV9 and TRBJ1-3; no firm D call. With 1 base removed from V and 0 bases from J, the gap between germline ends came to 8 bases. The V gene's germline CDR1 is SGDLS and CDR2 YYNGEE. This CDR3 is built from 15 residues. CDR3 amino acids: CASSVRASSGNTIYF. The DNA of the CDR3 is TGTGCCAGCAGCGTAAGAGCTAGCTCTGGAAACACCATATATTTT.

A remark on this clone: A read error may produce the germline difference seen at one junction end. This chain connects TRBV28 to TRBJ1-2, with D hard to call. Per germline, CDR1 MDHEN and CDR2 SYDVKM. The CDR3 covers 12 residues. In DNA form, the CDR3 reads TGTGCCAGCAGTTCGACAACAGTTTTTATTTCCTTC. This encodes CASSSTTVFISF.

This clone is a singleton in its sample. The J gene is TRBJ2-3, the V gene TRBV11-1, with 9 bases aligning to TRBD1. V lost 5 bases and J lost 1; bases outside the gene matches: 4. Germline V gives CDR1 SGHAT, CDR2 FQDESV (reference sequence). This CDR3 comprises 15 residues. In DNA, the CDR3 is TGTGCCAGCAGCAGCCGGGACAGGGGCACAGATACGCAGTATTTT. This translates into CASSSRDRGTDTQYF. Looking up the rest from reference TRBV11-1 and TRBJ2-3 gives the full variable domain: EAEVAQSPRYKITEKSQAVAFWCDPISGHATLYWYRQILGQGPELLVQFQDESVVDDSQLPKDRFSAERLKGVDSTLKIQPAELGDSAMYLCASSSRDRGTDTQYFGPGTRLTVL.

The rearrangement uses TRBV19 and TRBJ1-5; 7 positions agree with TRBD1. The CDR3 contains 16 residues. From germline, CDR1 is LNHDA and CDR2 SQIVND (reference sequence). V dropped 5 bases and J dropped 6; count of bases not matched to a gene: 13. The CDR3 region has the DNA TGTGCCAGTAGTTTTCCTCCGACAGGGCGAGGTCAGCCCCAGCATTTT. Translated: CASSFPPTGRGQPQHF.

DNA of the CDR3: TGTGCCACCAGTGAAATGACAGGGTTCTCCTACAATGAGCAGTTCTTC. Its protein is CATSEMTGFSYNEQFF. The chain links TRBV24-1 to TRBJ2-1, with 7 bases matching TRBD1. The J segment lost 0 bases and the V segment lost 4 bases, leaving 5 bases of the junction unmatched. This CDR3 region has 16 residues. Per germline, CDR1 KGHDR and CDR2 SFDVKD.